This T cell receptor (beta chain) was obtained from a study of human T cells and chemical hapten exposure. Study in general: Patch tests delivered 0.01% DPC to the upper back and were evaluated at 6 days. General observations from the study: Expanded TCRs made up significantly more big CDR3 similarity clusters than controls did.

In the case of this clonotype: Its cognate antigen is unknown.

As for time point: patch test 3, about 24 weeks after DPC sensitization. Treatment: therapeutic diphenylcyclopropenone sensitization with weekly scalp DPC. V was clipped by 2 bases and J by 0 bases, with 5 bases between them. The CDR3 is 15 amino acids. TCRdb analysed the RACE reads with MiXCR anew, one entry per CDR3 protein. The data contain 99,000 or so distinct CDR3 sequences, about 34% of them singletons. The sequence was collected from a man aged 35-49 years with alopecia areata. Some clones in this sample may be carry-over from other donors' samples. The chain combines TRBV12-3 or TRBV12-4 with TRBJ2-6; D is uncertain. The material sequenced was whole blood, taken in connection with sensitization to the hapten diphenylcyclopropenone (DPC). DNA for the CDR3: TGTGCCAGCAGTTTATACAGCTCTGGGGCCAACGTCCTGACTTTC. Translating it yields CASSLYSSGANVLTF.